This T cell receptor (beta chain) appears in the sequencing data of a study of T cell responses to AZD1222 COVID-19 vaccine. Study-level points and caveats: Regions 160-218 and 743-854 held dominance among vaccine-associated CD4 TCRs, which spanned spike.

This clone was detected a few times. Its target is not known. The CDR3 is made up of 18 amino acids. V lost 3 bases to trimming and J lost 0 bases, with 19 bases between them. Looked up from germline, CDR1 is MGHDK and CDR2 is SYGVNS. TCRdb's table, derived via immunoSEQ multiplex PCR, lists solely in-frame clones and lacks some. Here the sample spans about 150,000 clones, approximately 90% being singletons. This TCR was sampled from an adult in good health. The sample consisted of peripheral blood, taken on day 0 of AZD1222 vaccination. This sequence joins TRBV25-1 and TRBJ2-3, with D possibly being TRBD2 (5 bases). CDR3 in amino acids: CASSDTVGGLASTDTQYF. The DNA for the CDR3 is TGTGCCAGCAGTGATACCGTCGGCGGGTTAGCTAGCACAGATACGCAGTATTTT.